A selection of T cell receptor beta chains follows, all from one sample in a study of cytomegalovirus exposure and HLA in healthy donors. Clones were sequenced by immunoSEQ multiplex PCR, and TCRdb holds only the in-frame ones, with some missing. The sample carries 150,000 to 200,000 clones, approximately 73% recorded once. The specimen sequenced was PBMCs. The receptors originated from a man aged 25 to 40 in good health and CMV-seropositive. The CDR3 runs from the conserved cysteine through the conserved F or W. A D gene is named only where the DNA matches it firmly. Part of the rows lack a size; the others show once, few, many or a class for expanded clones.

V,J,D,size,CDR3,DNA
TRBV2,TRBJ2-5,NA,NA,CASKGEETQYF,TGTGCCAGCAAAGGAGAAGAGACCCAGTACTTC
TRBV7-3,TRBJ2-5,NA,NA,CASSPGSQETQYF,TGTGCCAGCAGCCCAGGGTCCCAAGAGACCCAGTACTTC
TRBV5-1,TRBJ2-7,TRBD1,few,CASSVLDPGQGDEQYF,TGCGCCAGCAGCGTACTGGACCCGGGACAGGGAGACGAGCAGTACTTC
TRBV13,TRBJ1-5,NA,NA,CASSTSTGKPQHF,TGTGCCAGCAGCACCAGCACAGGAAAGCCCCAGCATTTT
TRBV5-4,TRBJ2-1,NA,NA,CASSYSGEQFF,TGTGCCAGCAGCTATAGCGGTGAGCAGTTCTTC
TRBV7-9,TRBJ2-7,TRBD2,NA,CSSSPTPSGTYEQYF,TGTTCCAGCAGCCCAACTCCTAGCGGAACCTACGAGCAGTACTTC
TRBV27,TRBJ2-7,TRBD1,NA,CASSFRQDREQYF,TGTGCCAGCAGTTTTAGACAGGACAGGGAGCAGTACTTC
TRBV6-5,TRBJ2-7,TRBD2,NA,CASSQRTSGTYEQYF,TGTGCCAGCAGTCAGAGGACTAGCGGCACTTACGAGCAGTACTTC
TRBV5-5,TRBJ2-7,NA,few,CASSYRGSSYEQYF,TGTGCCAGCAGCTATCGGGGGTCTTCCTACGAGCAGTACTTC
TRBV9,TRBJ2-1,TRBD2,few,CASSAPLDSGRGKNEQFF,TGTGCCAGCAGCGCCCCCCTCGATAGCGGGAGGGGCAAGAATGAGCAGTTCTTC
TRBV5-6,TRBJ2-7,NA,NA,CASSSGLLSYEQYF,TGTGCCAGCAGCTCGGGACTCCTCTCCTACGAGCAGTACTTC
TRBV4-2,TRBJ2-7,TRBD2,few,CASSQDLGLVYEQYF,TGTGCCAGCAGCCAAGATTTGGGACTAGTCTACGAGCAGTACTTC
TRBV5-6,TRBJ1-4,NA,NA,CASSHSGVNEKLFF,TGTGCCAGCAGCCATTCAGGGGTGAATGAAAAACTGTTTTTT
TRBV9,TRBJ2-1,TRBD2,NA,CASSGTGTRYNEQFF,TGTGCCAGCAGCGGCACCGGGACTAGATACAATGAGCAGTTCTTC
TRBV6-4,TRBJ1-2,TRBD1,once,CASSDHSTGNYGYTF,TGTGCCAGCAGTGACCATTCGACAGGGAACTATGGCTACACCTTC
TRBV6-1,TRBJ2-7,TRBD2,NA,CASRPAGEAYEQYF,TGTGCCAGCAGGCCAGCGGGGGAAGCATACGAGCAGTACTTC
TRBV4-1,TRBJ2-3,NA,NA,CASSQEVREQADTQYF,TGCGCCAGCAGCCAAGAGGTCAGGGAACAGGCGGATACGCAGTATTTT
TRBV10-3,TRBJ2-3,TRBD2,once,CAISGTSGSTDTQYF,TGTGCCATCAGCGGGACTAGCGGAAGCACAGATACGCAGTATTTT
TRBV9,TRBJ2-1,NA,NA,CASSSSPGLQYNEQFF,TGTGCCAGCAGCTCGTCCCCGGGACTTCAGTACAATGAGCAGTTCTTC
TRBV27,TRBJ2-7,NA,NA,CASSLSPGGDYSYEQYF,TGTGCCAGCAGTTTATCGCCCGGAGGCGATTACTCCTACGAGCAGTACTTC
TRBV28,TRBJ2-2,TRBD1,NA,CASSLGTGARELFF,TGTGCCAGCAGCCTCGGGACAGGTGCACGGGAGCTGTTTTTT
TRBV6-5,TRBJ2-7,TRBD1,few,CASRNRGLIYEQYF,TGTGCCAGCAGGAACAGGGGGCTAATCTACGAGCAGTACTTC
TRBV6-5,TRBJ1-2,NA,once,CATGLNYGYTF,TGTGCCACCGGACTGAACTATGGCTACACCTTC
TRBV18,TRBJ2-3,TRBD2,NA,CASSPDGTSATDTQYF,TGTGCCAGCTCACCAGACGGGACTAGCGCGACAGATACGCAGTATTTT
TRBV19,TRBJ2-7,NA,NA,CASSTRTPSSSFTYEQYF,TGTGCCAGTAGTACTCGGACACCTTCAAGCTCCTTTACCTACGAGCAGTACTTC
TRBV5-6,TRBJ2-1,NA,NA,CASSLASGEEQFF,TGTGCCAGCAGCTTGGCCTCGGGGGAGGAGCAGTTCTTC
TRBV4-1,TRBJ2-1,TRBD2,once,CASSPEAGISYNEQFF,TGCGCCAGCAGCCCCGAAGCGGGGATCTCCTACAATGAGCAGTTCTTC
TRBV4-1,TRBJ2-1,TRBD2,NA,CASSQASSGRASNEQFF,TGCGCCAGCAGCCAAGCGTCTAGCGGGAGGGCCTCCAATGAGCAGTTCTTC
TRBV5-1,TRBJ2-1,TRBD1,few,CASSIRTGGEEQFF,TGCGCCAGCAGCATCCGGACAGGTGGAGAGGAGCAGTTCTTC
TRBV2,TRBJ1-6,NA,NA,CASRSPDSSPLHF,TGTGCCAGCAGGTCCCCCGACAGCTCACCCCTCCACTTT
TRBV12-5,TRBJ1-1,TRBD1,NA,CASGPGTGWLGRLNTEAFF,TGTGCTAGTGGTCCAGGGACAGGGTGGTTGGGTAGGCTGAACACTGAAGCTTTCTTT
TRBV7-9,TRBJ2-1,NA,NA,CASSPQRGSSYNEQFF,TGTGCCAGCAGCCCACAGAGGGGGAGCTCCTACAATGAGCAGTTCTTC
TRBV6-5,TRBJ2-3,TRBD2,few,CASSYRAGGSDTQYF,TGTGCCAGCAGTTACCGGGCGGGAGGCTCAGATACGCAGTATTTT
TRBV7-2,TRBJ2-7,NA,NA,CASSSYYASYEQYF,TGTGCCAGCAGCTCCTACTATGCTAGCTACGAGCAGTACTTC
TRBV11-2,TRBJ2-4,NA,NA,CASSLGMGGPSSIQYF,TGTGCCAGCAGCTTAGGGATGGGGGGACCTTCTAGCATTCAGTACTTC
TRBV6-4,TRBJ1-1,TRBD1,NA,CASSPDRGIRTEAFF,TGTGCCAGCAGTCCCGACAGGGGGATAAGGACTGAAGCTTTCTTT
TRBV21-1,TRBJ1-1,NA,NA,CASSKPPGLNTEAFF,TGTGCCAGCAGCAAGCCCCCAGGGTTGAACACTGAAGCTTTCTTT
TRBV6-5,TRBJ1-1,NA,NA,CASSLQEDAAEAFF,TGTGCCAGCAGCCTACAGGAAGATGCGGCTGAAGCTTTCTTT
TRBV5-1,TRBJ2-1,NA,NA,CASSFSIGGQGRQTSYNEQFF,TGCGCCAGCAGCTTTAGTATCGGCGGCCAGGGGCGGCAAACCTCCTACAATGAGCAGTTCTTC
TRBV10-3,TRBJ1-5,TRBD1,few,CAIRGQGGQPQHF,TGTGCCATCAGAGGACAGGGCGGTCAGCCCCAGCATTTT
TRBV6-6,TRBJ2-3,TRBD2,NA,CASNRLAPTTTDTQYF,TGTGCCAGCAACCGACTAGCGCCTACTACTACAGATACGCAGTATTTT
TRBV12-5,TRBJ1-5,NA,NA,CASGFWAYSNQPQHF,TGTGCTAGTGGTTTTTGGGCATATAGCAATCAGCCCCAGCATTTT
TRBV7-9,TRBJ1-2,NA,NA,CASRVGVGYTF,TGTGCCAGCAGGGTAGGGGTCGGCTACACCTTC
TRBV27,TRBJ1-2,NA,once,CASSLGNTGYHGYTF,TGTGCCAGCAGTTTAGGGAATACAGGGTACCATGGCTACACCTTC
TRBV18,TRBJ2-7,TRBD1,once,CASTRQGAVDEQYF,TGTGCCAGCACGAGACAGGGGGCGGTCGACGAGCAGTACTTC
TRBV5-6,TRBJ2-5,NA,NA,CASSSFKVGVGETQYF,TGTGCCAGCAGCTCTTTTAAAGTGGGAGTGGGGGAGACCCAGTACTTC
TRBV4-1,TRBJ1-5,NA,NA,CASSQDRSGYDQPQHF,TGCGCCAGCAGCCAAGATAGGTCAGGGTACGATCAGCCCCAGCATTTT
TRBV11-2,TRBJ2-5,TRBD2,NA,CASSLSVVKRGQETQYF,TGTGCCAGCAGCTTATCGGTCGTGAAGCGGGGTCAAGAGACCCAGTACTTC
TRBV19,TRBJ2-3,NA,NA,CASKSMAITDTQYF,TGTGCCAGTAAGTCGATGGCAATCACAGATACGCAGTATTTT
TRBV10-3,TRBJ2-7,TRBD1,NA,CATCRGTGGVEQYF,TGTGCCACCTGTCGCGGGACAGGGGGTGTGGAGCAGTACTTC
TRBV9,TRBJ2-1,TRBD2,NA,CASSGLGSGRNSEQFF,TGTGCCAGCAGCGGGTTGGGCAGCGGGAGGAACAGTGAGCAGTTCTTC
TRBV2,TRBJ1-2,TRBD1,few,CASTQGQGWFYGYTF,TGTGCCAGCACCCAAGGACAGGGTTGGTTCTATGGCTACACCTTC
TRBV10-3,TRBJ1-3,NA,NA,CAISGQGFSGNTIYF,TGTGCCATCAGTGGGCAGGGGTTCTCTGGAAACACCATATATTTT
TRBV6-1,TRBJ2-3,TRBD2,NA,CASSDLGTSLTDTQYF,TGTGCCAGCAGTGATCTGGGGACTAGCCTAACAGATACGCAGTATTTT
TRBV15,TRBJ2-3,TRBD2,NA,CATSGGPTSFTDTQYF,TGTGCCACCAGCGGCGGCCCGACTAGCTTCACAGATACGCAGTATTTT
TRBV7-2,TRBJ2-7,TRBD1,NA,CASSSGTGALEQYF,TGTGCCAGCAGCTCCGGGACAGGGGCTTTGGAGCAGTACTTC
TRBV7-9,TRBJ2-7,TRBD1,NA,CASSLPTGLSYEQYF,TGTGCCAGCAGCTTACCGACAGGGCTCTCCTACGAGCAGTACTTC
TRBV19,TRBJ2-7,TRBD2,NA,CASSIHGSGSYEQYF,TGTGCCAGTAGTATCCATGGTAGCGGGAGCTACGAGCAGTACTTC